The source of this T cell receptor (beta chain) is a study of blood T cell repertoires in COVID-19. Whole-study context: Material from acute and convalescent COVID-19 was sourced from the United States, Italy and Spain. PBMCs, B-cell-depleted T cells, or T cells provided the cDNA or gDNA that made up the material.

Germline V CDR1 and CDR2: WNHNN, SYGVQD (reference sequence). The CDR3 is made up of 15 amino acids. V lost 0 bases and J lost 1, with 9 bases in between. Under the authors' procedure: Estimation of nucleated cell counts relied on the amplification of reference gene primers. Assay: immunoSEQ multiplex PCR; the TCRdb copy retains only in-frame clones and omits some. For V, J and clone size, that table is used; D and trimming come from the DNA. The repertoire includes about 160,000 clones, around 87% of them detected once, and about 4.6% sits in the top ten. This chain connects TRBV10-1 to TRBJ1-1; D ambiguous. This clonotype originated in a woman between 55 and 75 years old with active or convalescent COVID-19. The sequencing sample was made of peripheral blood. CDR3 DNA: TGCGCCAGCAGTGAGTCTGTCCGCGGGAACACTGAAGCTTTCTTT. As protein: CASSESVRGNTEAFF.